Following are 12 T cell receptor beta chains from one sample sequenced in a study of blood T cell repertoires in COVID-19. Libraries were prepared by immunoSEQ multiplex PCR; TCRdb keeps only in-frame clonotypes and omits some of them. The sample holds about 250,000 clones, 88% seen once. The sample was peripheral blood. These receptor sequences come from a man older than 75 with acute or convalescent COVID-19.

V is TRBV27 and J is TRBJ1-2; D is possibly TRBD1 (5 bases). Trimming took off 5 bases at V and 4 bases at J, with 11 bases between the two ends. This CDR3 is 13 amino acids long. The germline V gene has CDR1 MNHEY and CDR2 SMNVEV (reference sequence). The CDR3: CASSPGGAYGYTF. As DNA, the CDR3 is TGTGCCAGCAGTCCTGGAGGGGCCTATGGCTACACCTTC.

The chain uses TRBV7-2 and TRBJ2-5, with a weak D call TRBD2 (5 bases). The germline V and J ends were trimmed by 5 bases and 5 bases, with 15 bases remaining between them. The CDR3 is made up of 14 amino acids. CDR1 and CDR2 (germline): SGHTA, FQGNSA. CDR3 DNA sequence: TGTGCCAGCAGCGCGGGTTCCTGGGCGGAGACCCAGTACTTC. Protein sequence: CASSAGSWAETQYF.

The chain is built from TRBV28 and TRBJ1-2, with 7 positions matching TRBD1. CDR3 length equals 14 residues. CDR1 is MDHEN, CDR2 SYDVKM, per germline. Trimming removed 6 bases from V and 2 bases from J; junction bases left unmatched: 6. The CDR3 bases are TGTGCCAGCAGGCGGGGACAGTTAAACTATGGCTACACCTTC. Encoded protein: CASRRGQLNYGYTF.

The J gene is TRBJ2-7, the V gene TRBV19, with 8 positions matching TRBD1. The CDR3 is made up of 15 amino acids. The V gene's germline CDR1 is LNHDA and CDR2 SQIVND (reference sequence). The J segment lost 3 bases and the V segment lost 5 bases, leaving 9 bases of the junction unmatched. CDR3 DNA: TGTGCCAGTAGTCAAGACAGGGGTACAGGCTACGAGCAGTACTTC. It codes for CASSQDRGTGYEQYF. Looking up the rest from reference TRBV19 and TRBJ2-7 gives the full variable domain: DGGITQSPKYLFRKEGQNVTLSCEQNLNHDAMYWYRQDPGQGLRLIYYSQIVNDFQKGDIAEGYSVSREKKESFPLTVTSAQKNPTAFYLCASSQDRGTGYEQYFGPGTRLTVT.

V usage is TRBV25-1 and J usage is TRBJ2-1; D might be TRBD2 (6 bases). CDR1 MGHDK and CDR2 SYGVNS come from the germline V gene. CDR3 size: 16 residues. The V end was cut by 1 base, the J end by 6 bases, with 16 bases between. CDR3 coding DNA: TGTGCCAGCAGTGAATCCTTCGGTTGGGGGGTCAATGAGCAGTTCTTC. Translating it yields CASSESFGWGVNEQFF. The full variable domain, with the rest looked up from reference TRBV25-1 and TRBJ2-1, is EADIYQTPRYLVIGTGKKITLECSQTMGHDKMYWYQQDPGMELHLIHYSYGVNSTEKGDLSSESTVSRIRTEHFPLTLESARPSHTSQYLCASSESFGWGVNEQFFGPGTRLTVL.

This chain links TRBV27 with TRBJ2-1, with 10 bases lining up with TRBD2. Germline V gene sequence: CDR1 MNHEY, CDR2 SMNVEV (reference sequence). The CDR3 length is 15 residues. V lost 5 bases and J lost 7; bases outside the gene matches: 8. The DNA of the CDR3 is TGTGCCAGCAGTCCCCTAGCGGGAGAAGAAAATGAGCAGTTCTTC. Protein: CASSPLAGEENEQFF.

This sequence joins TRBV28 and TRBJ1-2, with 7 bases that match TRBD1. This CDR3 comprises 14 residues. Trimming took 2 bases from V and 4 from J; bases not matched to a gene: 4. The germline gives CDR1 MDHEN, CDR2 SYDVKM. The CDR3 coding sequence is TGTGCCAGCAGTTTAGAGGGACAGCTCTATGGCTACACCTTC. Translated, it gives CASSLEGQLYGYTF.

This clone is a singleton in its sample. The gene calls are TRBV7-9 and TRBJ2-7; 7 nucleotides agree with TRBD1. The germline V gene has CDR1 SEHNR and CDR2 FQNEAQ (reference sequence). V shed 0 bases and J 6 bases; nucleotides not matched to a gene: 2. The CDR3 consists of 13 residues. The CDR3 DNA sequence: TGTGCCAGCAGCTTAGCTTCAGGGGGCGAGCAGTACTTC. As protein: CASSLASGGEQYF.

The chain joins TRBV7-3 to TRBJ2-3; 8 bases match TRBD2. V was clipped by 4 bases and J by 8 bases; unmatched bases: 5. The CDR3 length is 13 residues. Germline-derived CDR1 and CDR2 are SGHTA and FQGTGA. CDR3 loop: CASSSGGAGTQYF. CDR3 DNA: TGTGCCAGCAGCTCCGGGGGGGCGGGTACGCAGTATTTT. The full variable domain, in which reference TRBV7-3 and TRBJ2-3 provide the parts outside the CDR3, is GAGVSQTPSNKVTEKGKYVELRCDPISGHTALYWYRQSLGQGPEFLIYFQGTGAADDSGLPNDRFFAVRPEGSVSTLKIQRTERGDSAVYLCASSSGGAGTQYFGPGTRLTVL.

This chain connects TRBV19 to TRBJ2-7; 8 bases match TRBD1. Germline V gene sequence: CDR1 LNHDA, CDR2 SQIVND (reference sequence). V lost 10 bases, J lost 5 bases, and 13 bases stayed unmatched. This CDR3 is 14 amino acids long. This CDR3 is CATRPRTGSHEQYF. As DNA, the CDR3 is TGTGCCACCAGGCCCCGGACAGGGAGCCACGAGCAGTACTTC.

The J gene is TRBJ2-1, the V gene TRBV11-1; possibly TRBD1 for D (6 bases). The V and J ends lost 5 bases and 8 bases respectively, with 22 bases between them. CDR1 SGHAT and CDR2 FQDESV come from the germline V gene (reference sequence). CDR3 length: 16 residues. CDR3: CASSPSDSRIGDEQFF. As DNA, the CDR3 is TGTGCCAGCAGCCCATCGGACAGTAGAATAGGCGATGAGCAGTTCTTC. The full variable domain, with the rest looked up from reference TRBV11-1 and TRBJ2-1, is EAEVAQSPRYKITEKSQAVAFWCDPISGHATLYWYRQILGQGPELLVQFQDESVVDDSQLPKDRFSAERLKGVDSTLKIQPAELGDSAMYLCASSPSDSRIGDEQFFGPGTRLTVL.

In nucleotides, the CDR3 is TGTGCCAGCAGCTTAGTCGCGCGGGGTGTCTACAATGAGCAGTTCTTC. It is translated as CASSLVARGVYNEQFF. The chain joins TRBV7-8 to TRBJ2-1, with D possibly TRBD2 on 6 matching bases. With 1 base removed from V and 3 bases from J, the gap between germline ends came to 13 bases. This CDR3 comprises 16 residues. Germline V gives CDR1 SGHVS, CDR2 FQNEAQ.